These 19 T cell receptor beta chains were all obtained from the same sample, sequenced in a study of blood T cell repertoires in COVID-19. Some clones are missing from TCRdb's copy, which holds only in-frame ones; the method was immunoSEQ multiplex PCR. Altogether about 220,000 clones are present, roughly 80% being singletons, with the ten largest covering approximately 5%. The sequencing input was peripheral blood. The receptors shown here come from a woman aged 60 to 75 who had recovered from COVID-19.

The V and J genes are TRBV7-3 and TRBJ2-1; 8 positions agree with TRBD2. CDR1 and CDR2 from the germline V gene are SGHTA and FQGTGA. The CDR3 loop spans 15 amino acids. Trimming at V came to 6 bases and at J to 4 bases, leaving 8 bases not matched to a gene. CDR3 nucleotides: TGTGCCAGCAGTTACACGGGGGGGCCGTACAATGAGCAGTTCTTC. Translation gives CASSYTGGPYNEQFF.

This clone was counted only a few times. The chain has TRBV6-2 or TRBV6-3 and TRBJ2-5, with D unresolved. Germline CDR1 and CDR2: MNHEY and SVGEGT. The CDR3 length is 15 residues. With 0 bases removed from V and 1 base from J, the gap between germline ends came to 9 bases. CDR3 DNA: TGTGCCAGCAGTTACTCGATGAACAGCCAAGAGACCCAGTACTTC. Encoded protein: CASSYSMNSQETQYF.

This chain's CDR3 is CASRKLADEQFF. The CDR3 DNA reads as TGTGCCAGCAGAAAACTAGCGGATGAGCAGTTCTTC. The chain carries TRBV12-3 or TRBV12-4 and TRBJ2-1; 8 bases match TRBD2. V dropped 6 bases and J dropped 8; count of bases not matched to a gene: 3. This CDR3 contains 12 residues.

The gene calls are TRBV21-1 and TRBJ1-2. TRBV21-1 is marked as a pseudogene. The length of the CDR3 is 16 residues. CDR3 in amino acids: CASSKEPGGMSYGYTF. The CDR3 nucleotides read TGTGCCAGCAGCAAAGAGCCCGGGGGAATGAGCTATGGCTACACCTTC.

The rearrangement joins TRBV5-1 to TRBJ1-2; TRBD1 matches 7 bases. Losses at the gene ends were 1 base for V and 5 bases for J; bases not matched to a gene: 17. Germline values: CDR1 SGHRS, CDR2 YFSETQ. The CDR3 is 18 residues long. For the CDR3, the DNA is TGCGCCAGCAGCTTGACCTACAACCCGCCGGGACAGACATATGGCTACACCTTC. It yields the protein CASSLTYNPPGQTYGYTF.

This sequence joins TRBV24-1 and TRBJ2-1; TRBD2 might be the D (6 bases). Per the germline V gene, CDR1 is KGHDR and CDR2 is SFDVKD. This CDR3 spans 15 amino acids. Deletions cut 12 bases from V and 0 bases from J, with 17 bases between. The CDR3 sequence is CAARRGPDSYNEQFF. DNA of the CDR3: TGTGCCGCCCGGCGGGGACCGGACTCCTACAATGAGCAGTTCTTC.

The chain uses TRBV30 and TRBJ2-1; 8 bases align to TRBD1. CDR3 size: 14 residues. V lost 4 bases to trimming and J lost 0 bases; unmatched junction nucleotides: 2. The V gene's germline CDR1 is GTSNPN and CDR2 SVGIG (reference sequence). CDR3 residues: CAWNQGASYNEQFF. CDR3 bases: TGTGCCTGGAACCAGGGGGCCTCCTACAATGAGCAGTTCTTC.

CDR3 in amino acids: CASSYAGGNTGELFF. The DNA for the CDR3 is TGTGCCAGCAGTTACGCGGGGGGGAACACCGGGGAGCTGTTTTTT. This chain links TRBV6-6 with TRBJ2-2; 8 positions match TRBD2. The CDR3 has 15 amino acids. V lost 2 bases and J lost 1; bases outside the gene matches: 0. Germline loops: CDR1 MNHNY, CDR2 SVGAGI (reference sequence).

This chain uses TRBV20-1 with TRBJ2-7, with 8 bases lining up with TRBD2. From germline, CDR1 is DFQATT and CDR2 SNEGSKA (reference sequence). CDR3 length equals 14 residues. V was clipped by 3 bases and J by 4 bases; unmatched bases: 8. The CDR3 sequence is CSASTLAGPYEQYF. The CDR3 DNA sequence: TGCAGTGCTAGTACTCTAGCGGGCCCTTACGAGCAGTACTTC.

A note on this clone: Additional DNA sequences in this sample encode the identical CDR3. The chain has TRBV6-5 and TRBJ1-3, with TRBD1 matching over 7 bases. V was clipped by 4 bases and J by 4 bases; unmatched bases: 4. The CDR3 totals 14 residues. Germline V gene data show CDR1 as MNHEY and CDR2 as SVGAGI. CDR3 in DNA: TGTGCCAGCAGTTCGACAGGGAGCGGAAACACCATATATTTT. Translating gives CASSSTGSGNTIYF.

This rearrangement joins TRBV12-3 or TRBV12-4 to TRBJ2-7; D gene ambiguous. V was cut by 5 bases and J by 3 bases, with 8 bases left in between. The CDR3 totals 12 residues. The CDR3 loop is CASSAGFYEQYF. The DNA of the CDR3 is TGTGCCAGCAGTGCCGGTTTCTACGAGCAGTACTTC.

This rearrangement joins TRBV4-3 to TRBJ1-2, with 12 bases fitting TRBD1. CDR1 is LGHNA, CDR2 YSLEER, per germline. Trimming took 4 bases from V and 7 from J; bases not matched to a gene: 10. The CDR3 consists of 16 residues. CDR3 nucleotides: TGCGCCAGCAGCCTAAAACCGGGACAGGGGGCGCTTGGCTACACCTTC. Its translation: CASSLKPGQGALGYTF.

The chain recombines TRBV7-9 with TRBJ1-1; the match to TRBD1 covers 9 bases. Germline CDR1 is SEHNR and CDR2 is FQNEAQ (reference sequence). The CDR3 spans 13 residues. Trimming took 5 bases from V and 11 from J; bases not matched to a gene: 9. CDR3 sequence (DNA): TGTGCCAGCAGCCTAGAGATGGGGACAGGGGCTTTCTTT. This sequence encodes CASSLEMGTGAFF.

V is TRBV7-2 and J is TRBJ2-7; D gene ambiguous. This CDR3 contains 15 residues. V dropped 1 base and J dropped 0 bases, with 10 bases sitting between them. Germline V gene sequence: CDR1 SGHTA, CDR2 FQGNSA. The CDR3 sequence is CASSLGSASSYEQYF. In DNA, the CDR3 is TGTGCCAGCAGCTTAGGGTCAGCGAGCTCCTACGAGCAGTACTTC.

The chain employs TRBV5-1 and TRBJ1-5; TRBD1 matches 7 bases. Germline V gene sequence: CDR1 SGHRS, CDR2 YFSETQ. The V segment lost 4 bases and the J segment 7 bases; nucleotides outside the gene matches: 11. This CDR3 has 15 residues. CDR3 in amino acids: CASSLQGVGGQPQHF. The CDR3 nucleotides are TGCGCCAGCAGCCTCCAGGGGGTAGGGGGCCAGCCCCAGCATTTT.

CDR3 in amino acids: CASTSPTVSEAFF. The CDR3 DNA is TGTGCCAGCACAAGCCCGACTGTATCTGAAGCTTTCTTT. The gene calls are TRBV5-5 and TRBJ1-1; D is unclear. Trimming cost V 6 bases and J 6 bases, with 15 bases left between them. Germline-derived CDR1 and CDR2 are SGHKS and YYEKEE (reference sequence). The CDR3 runs 13 residues. Looking up the rest from reference TRBV5-5 and TRBJ1-1 gives the full variable domain: DAGVTQSPTHLIKTRGQQVTLRCSPISGHKSVSWYQQVLGQGPQFIFQYYEKEERGRGNFPDRFSARQFPNYSSELNVNALLLGDSALYLCASTSPTVSEAFFGQGTRLTVV.

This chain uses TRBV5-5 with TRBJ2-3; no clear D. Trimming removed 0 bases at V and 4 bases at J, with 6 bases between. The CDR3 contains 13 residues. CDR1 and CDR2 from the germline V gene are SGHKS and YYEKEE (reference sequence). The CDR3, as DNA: TGTGCCAGCAGCTTGGAGCGAGCAGATACGCAGTATTTT. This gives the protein CASSLERADTQYF. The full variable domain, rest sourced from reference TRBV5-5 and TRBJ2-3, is DAGVTQSPTHLIKTRGQQVTLRCSPISGHKSVSWYQQVLGQGPQFIFQYYEKEERGRGNFPDRFSARQFPNYSSELNVNALLLGDSALYLCASSLERADTQYFGPGTRLTVL.

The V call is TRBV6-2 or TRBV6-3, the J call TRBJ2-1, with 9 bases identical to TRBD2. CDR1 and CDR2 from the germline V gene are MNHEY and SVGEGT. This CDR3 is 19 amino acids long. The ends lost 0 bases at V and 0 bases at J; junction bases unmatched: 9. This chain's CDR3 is CASSYSRGGSRSSYNEQFF. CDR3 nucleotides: TGTGCCAGCAGTTACTCGCGGGGGGGTTCCCGGAGCTCCTACAATGAGCAGTTCTTC.

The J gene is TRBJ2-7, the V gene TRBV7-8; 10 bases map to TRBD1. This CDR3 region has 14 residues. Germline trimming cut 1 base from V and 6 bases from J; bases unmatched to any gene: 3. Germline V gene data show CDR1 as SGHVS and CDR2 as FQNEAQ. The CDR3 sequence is CASSLGTGGLEQYF. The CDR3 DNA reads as TGTGCCAGCAGCTTAGGGACAGGGGGACTCGAGCAGTACTTC.